This paragraph reports one T cell receptor (beta chain). Its matching antigen is unknown. These data are taken from a study of cytomegalovirus exposure and HLA in healthy donors. About the research overall: Later, an analysis reported that the 110 or so validation repertoires had used the same platform as the approximately 680 first-cohort repertoires.

Study conclusions and caveats: The investigators catalogued 150 to 200 TCR beta chains as cytomegalovirus-associated. In vitro assays verified that a few CMV-associated chains recognized CMV antigens specifically. Both high specificity and high sensitivity reportedly marked the classifier's diagnosis of cytomegalovirus status.

Losses at the gene ends were 3 bases for V and 5 bases for J; bases not matched to a gene: 9. This CDR3 is built from 15 residues. Germline assignment: CDR1 LNHDA and CDR2 SQIVND (reference sequence). The assay was immunoSEQ multiplex PCR, and TCRdb's table has in-frame clones only and misses some. The data show about 98,000 clones, with approximately 84% seen just once and 5.5% to 7.5% held by the top ten. Sequencing input: PBMCs. The chain recombines TRBV19 with TRBJ1-2; TRBD1 aligns across 7 bases. This TCR was recovered from a man younger than 30 in good health and CMV-seropositive. The CDR3 spells CASSIKGQEPYGYTF. In nucleotides, the CDR3 is TGTGCCAGTAGTATTAAAGGACAGGAGCCTTATGGCTACACCTTC.